The T cell receptor beta chain under discussion was sequenced for a study of blood T cell repertoires in COVID-19. Study at large: The cDNA or gDNA used as material had been derived from T cells, B-cell-depleted T cells, or PBMCs.

Only in-frame clones appear in the TCRdb table, and some are missing; sequencing was by immunoSEQ multiplex PCR. The table includes tens of thousands of clones, about 89% detected once. The V gene end was trimmed by 4 bases and the J gene end by 0 bases; junction bases not matched to a gene: 5. The V gene's germline CDR1 is SGHTA and CDR2 FQGNSA. This CDR3 has 16 amino acids. J is TRBJ2-3 and V is TRBV7-2, with TRBD2 matching over 9 bases. The source is a man aged 45-65 years with active or convalescent COVID-19. The sample consisted of peripheral blood. The CDR3 DNA is TGTGCCAGCAGCTCTAGGCGGGGGGGGAGCACAGATACGCAGTATTTT. This translates into CASSSRRGGSTDTQYF.